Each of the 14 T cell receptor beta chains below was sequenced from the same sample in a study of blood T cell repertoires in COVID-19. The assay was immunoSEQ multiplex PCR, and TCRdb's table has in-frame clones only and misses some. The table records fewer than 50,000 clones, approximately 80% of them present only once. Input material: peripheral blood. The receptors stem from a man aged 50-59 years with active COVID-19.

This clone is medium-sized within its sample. The CDR3 coding sequence is TGTGCCAGCAGCTATAACAGGGCAAATCAGCCCCAGCATTTT. This sequence encodes CASSYNRANQPQHF. The rearrangement links TRBV6-5 to TRBJ1-5, with D possibly being TRBD1 (6 bases). The CDR3 spans 14 residues. Per germline, CDR1 MNHEY and CDR2 SVGAGI. Trimming cost V 6 bases and J 4 bases, with 13 bases left between them.

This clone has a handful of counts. The CDR3 reads CASSEERPSYSPLHF. The CDR3 DNA reads TGTGCCAGCAGTGAAGAGAGGCCGTCCTATTCACCCCTCCACTTT. The chain carries TRBV2 and TRBJ1-6; D unresolved. Germline values: CDR1 SNHLY, CDR2 FYNNEI. The CDR3 has 15 amino acids. Trimming shortened V by 1 base and J by 8 bases, and 12 bases separated the two germline ends.

The CDR3 protein is CASSLTGAPNEKLFF. The CDR3 coding sequence is TGTGCCAGCAGCCTCACAGGGGCCCCTAATGAAAAACTGTTTTTT. The chain has TRBV3-1 (or the pseudogene TRBV3-2) and TRBJ1-4; 7 bases agree with TRBD1. The V segment lost 4 bases and the J segment 3 bases; nucleotides outside the gene matches: 5. Germline V lookup: CDR1 LGHDT, CDR2 YNNKEL (reference sequence). This CDR3 is built from 15 residues.

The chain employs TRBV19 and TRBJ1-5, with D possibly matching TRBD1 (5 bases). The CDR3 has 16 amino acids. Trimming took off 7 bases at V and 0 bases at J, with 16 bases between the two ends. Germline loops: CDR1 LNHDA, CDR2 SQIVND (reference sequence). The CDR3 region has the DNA TGTGCCAGTACCCCCGACAGAGTCGATAGCAATCAGCCCCAGCATTTT. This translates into CASTPDRVDSNQPQHF. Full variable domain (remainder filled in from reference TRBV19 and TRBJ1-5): DGGITQSPKYLFRKEGQNVTLSCEQNLNHDAMYWYRQDPGQGLRLIYYSQIVNDFQKGDIAEGYSVSREKKESFPLTVTSAQKNPTAFYLCASTPDRVDSNQPQHFGDGTRLSIL.

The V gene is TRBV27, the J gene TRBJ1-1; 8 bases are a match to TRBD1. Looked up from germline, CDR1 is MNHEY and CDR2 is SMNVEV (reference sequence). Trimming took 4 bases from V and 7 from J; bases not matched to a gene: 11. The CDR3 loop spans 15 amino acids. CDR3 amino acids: CASSSLGQGKIEAFF. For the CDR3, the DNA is TGTGCCAGCAGTTCCCTAGGACAGGGAAAGATTGAAGCTTTCTTT.

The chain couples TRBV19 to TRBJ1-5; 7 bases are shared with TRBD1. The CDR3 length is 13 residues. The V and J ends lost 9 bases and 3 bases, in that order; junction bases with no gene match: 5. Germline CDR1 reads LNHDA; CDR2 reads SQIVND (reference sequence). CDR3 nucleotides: TGTGCCAGCAACCAGGGGGTCAATCAGCCCCAGCATTTT. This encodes CASNQGVNQPQHF. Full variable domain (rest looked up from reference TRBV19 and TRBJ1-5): DGGITQSPKYLFRKEGQNVTLSCEQNLNHDAMYWYRQDPGQGLRLIYYSQIVNDFQKGDIAEGYSVSREKKESFPLTVTSAQKNPTAFYLCASNQGVNQPQHFGDGTRLSIL.

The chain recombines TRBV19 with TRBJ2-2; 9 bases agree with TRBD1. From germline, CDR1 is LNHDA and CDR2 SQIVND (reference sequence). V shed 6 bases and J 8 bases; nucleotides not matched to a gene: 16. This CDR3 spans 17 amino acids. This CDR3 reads CASRLPGTGPFMGELFF. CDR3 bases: TGTGCCAGTAGATTACCCGGGACAGGGCCCTTTATGGGGGAGCTGTTTTTT.

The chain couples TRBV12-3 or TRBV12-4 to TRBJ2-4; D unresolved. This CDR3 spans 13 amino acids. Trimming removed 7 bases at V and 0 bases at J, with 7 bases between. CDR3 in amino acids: CASTQIAKNIQYF. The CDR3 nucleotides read TGTGCCAGCACACAGATAGCCAAAAACATTCAGTACTTC.

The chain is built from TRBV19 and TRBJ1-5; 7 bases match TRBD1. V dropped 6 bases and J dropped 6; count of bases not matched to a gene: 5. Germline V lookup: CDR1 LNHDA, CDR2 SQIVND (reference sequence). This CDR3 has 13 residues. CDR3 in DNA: TGTGCCAGTAGCGACAGGGAGGCTCAGCCCCAGCATTTT. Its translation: CASSDREAQPQHF.

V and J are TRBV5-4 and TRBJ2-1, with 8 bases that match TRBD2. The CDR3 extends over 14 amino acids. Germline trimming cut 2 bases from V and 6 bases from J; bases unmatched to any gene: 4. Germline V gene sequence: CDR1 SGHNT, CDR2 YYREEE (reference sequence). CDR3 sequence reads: CASSFSGGSNEQFF. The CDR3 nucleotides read TGTGCCAGCAGCTTCTCGGGGGGGAGCAATGAGCAGTTCTTC.

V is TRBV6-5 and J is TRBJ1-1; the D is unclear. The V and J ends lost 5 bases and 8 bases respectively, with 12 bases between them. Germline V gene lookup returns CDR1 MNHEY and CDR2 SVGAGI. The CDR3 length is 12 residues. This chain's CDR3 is CASSRYGVEAFF. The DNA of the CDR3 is TGTGCCAGCAGTAGGTACGGGGTCGAAGCTTTCTTT.

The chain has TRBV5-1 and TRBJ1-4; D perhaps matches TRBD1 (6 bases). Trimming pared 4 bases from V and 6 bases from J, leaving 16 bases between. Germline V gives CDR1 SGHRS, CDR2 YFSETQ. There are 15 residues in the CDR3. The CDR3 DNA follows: TGCGCCAGCAGCGCACAGGGTGGGGTCTATGAAAAACTGTTTTTT. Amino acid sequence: CASSAQGGVYEKLFF.

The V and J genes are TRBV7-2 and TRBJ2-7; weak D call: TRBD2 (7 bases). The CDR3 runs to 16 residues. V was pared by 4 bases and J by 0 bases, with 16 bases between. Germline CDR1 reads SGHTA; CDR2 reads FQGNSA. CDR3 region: CASSSRGGGSSYEQYF. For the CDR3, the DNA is TGTGCCAGCAGCTCGCGAGGGGGGGGGAGCTCCTACGAGCAGTACTTC.

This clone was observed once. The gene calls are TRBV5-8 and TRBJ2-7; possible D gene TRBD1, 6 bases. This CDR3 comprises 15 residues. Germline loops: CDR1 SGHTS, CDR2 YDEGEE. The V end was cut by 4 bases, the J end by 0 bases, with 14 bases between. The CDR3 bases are TGTGCCAGCAGCGGAGACAGGAAGAGCTCCTACGAGCAGTACTTC. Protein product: CASSGDRKSSYEQYF.